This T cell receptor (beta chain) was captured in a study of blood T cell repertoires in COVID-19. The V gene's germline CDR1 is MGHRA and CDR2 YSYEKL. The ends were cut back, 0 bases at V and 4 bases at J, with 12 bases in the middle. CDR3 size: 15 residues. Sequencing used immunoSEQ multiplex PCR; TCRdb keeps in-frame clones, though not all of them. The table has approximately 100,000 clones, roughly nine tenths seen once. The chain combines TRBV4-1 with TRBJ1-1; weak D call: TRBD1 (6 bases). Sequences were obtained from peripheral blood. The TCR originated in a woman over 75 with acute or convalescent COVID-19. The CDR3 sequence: CASSQDTGIGTEAFF. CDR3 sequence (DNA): TGCGCCAGCAGCCAAGACACAGGGATAGGCACTGAAGCTTTCTTT.